One T cell receptor (beta chain) is described in this entry. The target antigen is unknown. This CDR3 region has 17 residues. CDR1 is MNHEY and CDR2 is SVGEGT in the germline V gene. V lost 6 bases and J 6 bases, leaving 24 bases between the germline ends. The data stem from a study of T cell repertoires in cytomegalovirus infection. Overall study results and limits: Within the response measured ex vivo, HLA-C-restricted CMV-specific TCR beta clonotypes were dominant.

Each CDR3 protein is one row after TCRdb ran MiXCR on the reads. The sample records about 230,000 distinct CDR3 sequences, roughly 22% being singletons. The TCR originated in a human donor in good health (CMV status not recorded). Some clones in this sample may be carry-over from other donors' samples. Sequencing used CD8+ T cells from PBMCs. V is TRBV6-2 or TRBV6-3 and J is TRBJ1-5; D is undetermined. CDR3 sequence (DNA): TGTGCCAGCAGGAGCCTGGAGTTACAGAGGGTTGGTCAGCCCCAGCATTTT. Encoded protein: CASRSLELQRVGQPQHF.